The clone carrying this T cell receptor beta chain was seen once. Its target is not known. Sample treatment: around 19 received Ad26.COV2.S at low or high dose, single or two shots; several received placebo; per-sample allocation not given. Collection of the samples took place on day 63 after the first injection of vaccine or placebo. The individual, an adult aged 18-55 years, was a donor in Boston. TCRdb's table, derived via immunoSEQ multiplex PCR, lists solely in-frame clones and lacks some. Among over 400,000 clones, 80% to 95% were seen once, and the ten largest hold less than 2%. After removal of 3 bases from V and 1 base from J, the junction contained 6 bases not matched to a gene. The CDR3 consists of 16 residues. The germline V gene has CDR1 SGHRS and CDR2 YFSETQ. This record belongs to a study of Ad26.COV2.S vaccination and SARS-CoV-2 variants. On the study more broadly: In the COV1001 trial, the donor was in the Ad26.COV2.S arm. Findings and limits, study-wide: Using TCR breadth and depth analyses may have led to underestimated total T cell responses. A substantial breadth of spike-specific CD8+ and CD4+ T cell responses after vaccination has been reported.

The sequence derives from a person aged 18 to 65 who received the Ad26.COV2.S COVID-19 vaccine or a placebo. The source material was peripheral blood, sampled in a trial of Ad26.COV2.S vaccine versus placebo. The chain joins TRBV5-1 to TRBJ1-3, with TRBD1 matching over 8 bases. CDR3 nucleotide sequence: TGCGCCAGCAGCTCGGCAGGGGGCGCTTCTGGAAACACCATATATTTT. The encoded protein is CASSSAGGASGNTIYF.